This TCR beta chain was retrieved from a study of shared clonotypes between healthy human individuals. Germline V lookup: CDR1 SNHLY, CDR2 FYNNEI. This CDR3 has 14 amino acids. V lost 4 bases to trimming and J lost 7 bases; unmatched junction nucleotides: 5. TCRdb's copy holds only in-frame clones and misses some; the assay was immunoSEQ multiplex PCR. The data contain approximately 2,300,000 clones, 85% to 95% of them singletons. This TCR was recovered from a man between 18 and 29 years old in good health. Some clones in this sample may be carry-over from other donors' samples. Material for sequencing was naive CD4+ T cells from PBMCs. Subset in this sample: CD45RA+ positively selected. V usage is TRBV2 and J usage is TRBJ1-5; 9 bases line up with TRBD1. The CDR3 sequence: CASSGTGGEQPQHF. The CDR3 DNA reads as TGTGCCAGCAGTGGAACAGGGGGCGAACAGCCCCAGCATTTT. The whole variable domain, remainder taken from reference TRBV2 and TRBJ1-5, is EPEVTQTPSHQVTQMGQEVILRCVPISNHLYFYWYRQILGQKVEFLVSFYNNEISEKSEIFDDQFSVERPDGSNFTLKIRSTKLEDSAMYFCASSGTGGEQPQHFGDGTRLSIL.